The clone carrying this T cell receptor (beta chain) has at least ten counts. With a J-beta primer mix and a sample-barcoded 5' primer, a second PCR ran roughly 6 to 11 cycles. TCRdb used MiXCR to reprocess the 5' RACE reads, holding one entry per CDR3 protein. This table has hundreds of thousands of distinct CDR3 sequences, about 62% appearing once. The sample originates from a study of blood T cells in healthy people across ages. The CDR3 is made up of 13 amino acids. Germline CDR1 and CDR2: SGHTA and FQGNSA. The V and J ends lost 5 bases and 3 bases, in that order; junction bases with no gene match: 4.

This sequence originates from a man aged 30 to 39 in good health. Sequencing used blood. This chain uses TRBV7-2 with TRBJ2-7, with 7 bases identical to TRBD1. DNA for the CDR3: TGTGCCAGCAGCCTGGGACAGTTCTACGAGCAGTACTTC. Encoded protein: CASSLGQFYEQYF. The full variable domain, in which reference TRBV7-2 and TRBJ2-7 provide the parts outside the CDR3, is GAGVSQSPSNKVTEKGKDVELRCDPISGHTALYWYRQSLGQGLEFLIYFQGNSAPDKSGLPSDRFSAERTGGSVSTLTIQRTQQEDSAVYLCASSLGQFYEQYFGPGTRLTVT.